A selection of T cell receptor beta chains follows, all from one sample in a study of blood T cells in healthy people across ages. Via MiXCR, TCRdb re-called the 5' RACE reads, giving one row per CDR3 protein. The sample consists of about 900,000 distinct CDR3 sequences, approximately 67% of them appearing once. Sequenced sample: blood. The receptors were gathered from a man younger than 45 in good health. Each CDR3 is given with its conserved first and last residue. The order of the fields is J gene, clone size, V gene, D gene, CDR3 protein, CDR3 DNA. The D gene is left open where the match is weak. Rows may omit the clone size; those that give it use once, few, many or a size class.

TRBJ2-7	NA	TRBV20-1	TRBD2	CSAETSGGSYEQYF	TGCAGTGCCGAGACTAGCGGGGGCTCCTACGAGCAGTACTTC
TRBJ1-6	NA	TRBV7-3	TRBD1	CASSSQGTGSPLHF	TGTGCCAGCAGCTCACAGGGGACGGGCTCACCCCTCCACTTT
TRBJ2-7	NA	TRBV3-1	NA	CASSQDNYNEQYF	TGTGCCAGCAGCCAAGACAACTACAATGAGCAGTACTTC
TRBJ2-1	NA	TRBV4-3	TRBD2	CASSQYLAGDYNEQFF	TGCGCCAGCAGTCAATACCTAGCGGGCGATTACAATGAGCAGTTCTTC
TRBJ2-3	NA	TRBV5-1	TRBD1	CASSLSRLMGQGWDTQYF	TGCGCCAGCAGCTTGTCTCGCCTCATGGGACAGGGATGGGATACGCAGTATTTT
TRBJ2-3	NA	TRBV7-9	NA	CASSSRPRAGPRDTQYF	TGTGCCAGCAGCTCGCGCCCTCGGGCGGGGCCGAGAGATACGCAGTATTTT
TRBJ2-1	once	TRBV9	NA	CASSATGGGTYNEQFF	TGTGCCAGCAGCGCGACGGGAGGGGGCACCTACAATGAGCAGTTCTTC
TRBJ2-5	NA	TRBV18	NA	CASSPPGSEETQYF	TGTGCCAGCTCACCTCCGGGCAGTGAAGAGACCCAGTACTTC
TRBJ2-5	NA	TRBV12-3/TRBV12-4	NA	CASSPTTWGETQYF	TGTGCCAGTAGTCCGACGACGTGGGGAGAGACCCAGTACTTC
TRBJ2-7	NA	TRBV20-1	NA	CSARSSSYEQYF	TGCAGTGCTAGATCTTCCAGCTACGAGCAGTACTTC
TRBJ1-4	NA	TRBV4-3	TRBD1	CASSLRGTDEKLFF	TGCGCCAGCAGCCTGCGAGGGACAGATGAAAAACTGTTTTTT
TRBJ2-1	NA	TRBV25-1	TRBD1	CASSDAGGPYNEQFF	TGTGCCAGCAGCGACGCAGGGGGACCTTACAATGAGCAGTTCTTC
TRBJ1-5	NA	TRBV12-5	NA	CASGLVRRGGINQPQHF	TGTGCTAGTGGTTTGGTACGGCGGGGGGGAATCAATCAGCCCCAGCATTTT
TRBJ2-1	NA	TRBV29-1	NA	CSGLREEQFF	TGCAGCGGTCTACGGGAAGAGCAGTTCTTC
TRBJ1-2	NA	TRBV11-2	NA	CASSLDLAGGGYTF	TGTGCCAGCAGCTTAGATCTGGCGGGGGGTGGCTACACCTTC
TRBJ2-3	many	TRBV7-2	NA	CASSQGGGFFTDTQYF	TGTGCCAGCAGCCAAGGGGGGGGATTTTTCACAGATACGCAGTATTTT
TRBJ1-2	once	TRBV6-2/TRBV6-3	NA	CASDSIYGGYTF	TGTGCCAGCGACTCTATTTATGGAGGCTACACCTTC
TRBJ2-6	NA	TRBV28	NA	CASSSTGTASSGANVLTF	TGTGCCAGCAGTTCCACCGGGACGGCGAGCTCTGGGGCCAACGTCCTGACTTTC
TRBJ2-5	once	TRBV7-2	TRBD2	CASSLGRLAGGRETQYF	TGTGCCAGCAGCTTAGGGAGACTAGCGGGGGGGAGAGAGACCCAGTACTTC
TRBJ2-1	NA	TRBV9	NA	CASGQGPYNEQFF	TGTGCCAGCGGGCAGGGCCCCTACAATGAGCAGTTCTTC
TRBJ2-3	NA	TRBV4-1	TRBD1	CASSTGTGPADTQYF	TGCGCCAGCAGCACCGGGACAGGACCAGCAGATACGCAGTATTTT
TRBJ1-2	NA	TRBV4-1	NA	CASSQRVEGSSYTF	TGCGCCAGCAGCCAAAGGGTGGAGGGTTCTAGCTACACCTTC
TRBJ2-2	NA	TRBV10-3	NA	CAISESTPANTGELFF	TGTGCCATCAGTGAGTCGACCCCTGCGAACACCGGGGAGCTGTTTTTT
TRBJ2-3	NA	TRBV29-1	TRBD2	CSVGLGGGGADTQYF	TGCAGCGTAGGACTAGGCGGGGGAGGCGCAGATACGCAGTATTTT
TRBJ2-1	NA	TRBV7-6	NA	CASSPMGGAMFNEQFF	TGTGCCAGCAGCCCAATGGGGGGGGCCATGTTCAATGAGCAGTTCTTC
TRBJ2-3	few	TRBV7-2	NA	CASRGGPSTDTQYF	TGTGCCAGCAGGGGGGGGCCAAGCACAGATACGCAGTATTTT
TRBJ2-7	NA	TRBV2	TRBD1	CASSVGQGLEQYF	TGTGCCAGCAGTGTCGGACAGGGGCTCGAGCAGTACTTC
TRBJ2-1	NA	TRBV25-1	TRBD2	CASSDTRPSGVNEQFF	TGTGCCAGCAGTGATACCCGACCTAGCGGGGTCAATGAGCAGTTCTTC
TRBJ1-2	NA	TRBV7-9	NA	CASSSVRARGYTF	TGTGCCAGCAGCTCGGTCAGGGCAAGAGGCTACACCTTC
TRBJ2-7	NA	TRBV15	NA	CATSRGFVPQSYEQYF	TGTGCCACCAGCAGAGGATTCGTGCCCCAGTCGTACGAGCAGTACTTC
TRBJ2-3	once	TRBV6-1	NA	CASSGPQGTDTQYF	TGTGCCAGCAGTGGACCGCAAGGCACAGATACGCAGTATTTT
TRBJ2-1	few	TRBV7-3	TRBD1	CASSLPGTGAYNEQFF	TGTGCCAGCAGCTTACCCGGGACAGGTGCCTACAATGAGCAGTTCTTC
TRBJ2-3	NA	TRBV6-2/TRBV6-3	NA	CASRNRFQQYF	TGTGCCAGCAGGAACAGATTCCAGCAGTATTTT